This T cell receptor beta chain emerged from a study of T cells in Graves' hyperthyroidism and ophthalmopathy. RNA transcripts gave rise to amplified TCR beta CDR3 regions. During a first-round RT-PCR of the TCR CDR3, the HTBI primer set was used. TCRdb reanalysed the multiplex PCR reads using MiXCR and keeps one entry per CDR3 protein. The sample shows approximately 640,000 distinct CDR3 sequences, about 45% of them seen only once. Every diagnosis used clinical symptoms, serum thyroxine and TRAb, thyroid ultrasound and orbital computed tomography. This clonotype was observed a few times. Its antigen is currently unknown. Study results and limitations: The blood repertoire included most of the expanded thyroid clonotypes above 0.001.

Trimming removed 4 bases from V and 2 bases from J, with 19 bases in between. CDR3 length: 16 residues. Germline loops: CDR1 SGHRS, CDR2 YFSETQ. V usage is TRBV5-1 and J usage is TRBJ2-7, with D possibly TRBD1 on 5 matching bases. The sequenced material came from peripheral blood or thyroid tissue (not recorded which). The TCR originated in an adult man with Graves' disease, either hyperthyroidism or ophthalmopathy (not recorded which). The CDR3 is CASSPSRDFLPYEQYF. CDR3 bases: TGCGCCAGCAGCCCATCCAGGGATTTCTTACCCTACGAGCAGTACTTC.